These T cell receptor beta chains were read from a single sample in a study of T cell repertoires in cytomegalovirus infection. TCRdb analysed the reads with MiXCR anew, one entry per CDR3 protein. The top ten clones hold roughly a sixth of a sample with just under 500,000 distinct CDR3 sequences, more than 30% of them seen once. Their recognized antigens are unknown. The specimen comprised cultured PBMCs, sampled from culture after CMV antigen stimulation. The receptor set was obtained from a human donor in good health (CMV status not recorded). Some clones in this sample may be carry-over from other donors' samples. CDR3s include the opening cysteine and the closing phenylalanine or tryptophan. A D gene is named only where the DNA matches it firmly. Clone size is given for some rows only: seen once, a few or many times, or a class if the clone is expanded.

>NA|TRBJ2-3|NA|TRBV6-2/TRBV6-3
CASSSPQLVSDTQYF
TGTGCCAGCAGTTCCCCCCAGCTAGTCTCCGATACGCAGTATTTT
>NA|TRBJ2-2|NA|TRBV14
CASSQSRARAIGELFF
TGTGCCAGCAGCCAAAGTCGGGCCCGGGCGATCGGGGAGCTGTTTTTT
>NA|TRBJ1-1|NA|TRBV7-2
CASSRGSGTEAFF
TGTGCCAGCTCTCGGGGTTCTGGTACTGAAGCTTTCTTT
>NA|TRBJ2-7|NA|TRBV27
CASSFLAVQYF
TGTGCCAGCAGTTTCCTAGCCGTGCAGTACTTC
>NA|TRBJ2-7|NA|TRBV6-2/TRBV6-3
CASSYLRGRNEQYF
TGTGCCAGCAGTTACTTACGGGGGCGGAACGAGCAGTACTTC
>NA|TRBJ2-2|NA|TRBV7-2
CASSLDASNTGELFF
TGTGCCAGCAGCTTAGATGCCTCGAACACCGGGGAGCTGTTTTTT
>once|TRBJ1-1|NA|TRBV10-3
CAISEFGKRLNTEAFF
TGTGCCATCAGTGAGTTCGGTAAACGGTTGAACACTGAAGCTTTCTTT
>few|TRBJ2-7|TRBD1|TRBV7-9
CASSPGTEIYEQYF
TGTGCCAGCAGCCCCGGGACAGAGATCTACGAGCAGTACTTC
>NA|TRBJ2-1|TRBD2|TRBV7-2
CASSPSSGRAVEQFF
TGTGCCAGCAGCCCATCTAGCGGGAGGGCGGTTGAGCAGTTCTTC
>NA|TRBJ2-5|NA|TRBV5-4
CASSAQSGRGQETQYF
TGTGCCAGCAGCGCCCAAAGTGGCCGAGGTCAAGAGACCCAGTACTTC
>many|TRBJ1-6|NA|TRBV27
CASSFDRNSPLHF
TGTGCCAGCAGTTTCGACAGAAATTCACCCCTCCACTTT
>many|TRBJ2-7|TRBD2|TRBV12-3/TRBV12-4
CASKKREGPHEQYF
TGTGCCAGCAAGAAGCGGGAGGGTCCCCACGAGCAGTACTTC
>NA|TRBJ1-2|NA|TRBV7-2
CASSPDGSGGYTF
TGTGCCAGCAGCCCGGACGGTTCGGGAGGCTACACCTTC